This T cell receptor beta chain was recovered during a study of response to subunit inactivated influenza vaccine listed by TCRdb under 2018. Turning to the overall study: Deep quantitative T cell receptor repertoire profiling was used in the study to track responses to a trivalent subunit inactivated influenza vaccine.

About this clonotype: Its antigen target is currently unknown. Base qualities are not provided; no much larger clone lies one nucleotide away.

Beyond this particular receptor, the publication reports: It was suggested by the authors that each seasonal influenza vaccination may recruit only a limited number of new T cells.

Library method: RT-PCR. Sequencing took place on an Illumina HiSeq 2500. TCRdb itself trimmed the public reads at Q25 with fastp, ran MiXCR and retained productive beta chains. Rows merge per CDR3 protein into single entries with the most common DNA and genes. The sample table lists around 520,000 distinct CDR3 sequences, approximately 24% of them with a count of one. The ten largest clones add up to 1.5% to 2% of the sample. The germline V gene yields MNHEY for CDR1 and SVGEGT for CDR2. The CDR3 sequence holds 14 residues, the cysteine and phenylalanine included. Only the CDR3 DNA is retained, 42 bases long and in frame from the first base. The trim is 2 bases for V and 2 bases for J, with a gap of 9 bases between the germline ends.

The sample here was CD4+ T cells sorted from PBMCs, taken 4 to 6 days after vaccination. This sequence was found in a man aged 45-65 years who received an inactivated influenza vaccine. Donor details come from another sample of the same person, matched by shared clones. Recombination connected TRBV6-2 or TRBV6-3 to TRBJ1-1; the best D guess is TRBD1, with 6 bases matching. Here the CDR3 is given as CASSYATGNTEAFF. The DNA reads TGTGCCAGCAGTTACGCGACAGGTAACACTGAAGCTTTCTTT.